The subject of this entry is one TCR beta chain. The entry originates in a study of blood T cell repertoires in COVID-19. Whole-study context: The United States, Italy and Spain supplied acute and convalescent COVID-19 samples. Sources were T cells, B-cell-depleted T cells, or PBMCs; the material itself was cDNA or gDNA.

Per the original data handling: Amplifying reference gene primers gave estimates of nucleated cell counts. Measured with immunoSEQ multiplex PCR; TCRdb has only the in-frame clones, and not every one. From that table come the V and J calls and clone size; the DNA was used to work out D and trimming. The sample includes fewer than 80,000 clones, 89% of them seen just once. In germline, CDR1 is SGHDT, CDR2 YYEEEE. There are 15 residues in the CDR3. V lost 5 bases and J lost 3; bases outside the gene matches: 8. The chain uses TRBV5-6 and TRBJ2-7; TRBD1 aligns across 10 bases. The specimen was peripheral blood. The origin of this receptor is a woman aged 45 to 65 with active COVID-19. The CDR3 bases are TGTGCCAGCAGTTACCGGGACAGGGGCTTCTACGAGCAGTACTTC. It encodes CASSYRDRGFYEQYF.